These 15 T cell receptor beta chains share one sample of origin, sequenced in a study of immune cell composition in non-small cell lung cancer. Normal lung was sampled as far from the tumour as possible, at least 3 cm. Generated by immunoSEQ multiplex PCR, the TCRdb table keeps only in-frame clones and is missing some. The table lists about 6,100 clones, 71% of them singletons. Material: non-adjacent lung tissue. These receptors were obtained from a human donor with non-small cell lung cancer.

This clone is a singleton in its sample. The J gene is TRBJ1-3, the V gene TRBV23-1; D call uncertain. TRBV23-1 is an ORF, and what it does is uncertain. Trimming removed 2 bases at V and 0 bases at J, with 8 bases between. This CDR3 has 15 residues. DNA of the CDR3: TGCGCCAGCAGTCAAAACAGAAACTCTGGAAACACCATATATTTT. It is translated as CASSQNRNSGNTIYF.

The V gene is TRBV5-4, the J gene TRBJ2-7; D unclear. From germline, CDR1 is SGHNT and CDR2 YYREEE (reference sequence). V lost 6 bases to trimming and J lost 1 base, with 8 bases between them. The CDR3 totals 12 residues. CDR3 loop: CASIELSYEQYF. DNA for the CDR3: TGTGCCAGCATAGAGCTTTCCTACGAGCAGTACTTC.

DNA for the CDR3: TGCGCCAGCAGGCAAACAGGGGGCACTGAAGCTTTCTTT. As protein: CASRQTGGTEAFF. This sequence joins TRBV5-1 and TRBJ1-1; TRBD1 aligns across 8 bases. V lost 5 bases and J lost 4; bases outside the gene matches: 4. Germline CDR1 SGHRS, CDR2 YFSETQ. The CDR3 consists of 13 residues.

This chain connects TRBV5-1 to TRBJ2-5; 7 nucleotides line up with TRBD1. The V gene's germline CDR1 is SGHRS and CDR2 YFSETQ. This CDR3 contains 14 residues. V lost 5 bases to trimming and J lost 4 bases; unmatched junction nucleotides: 8. DNA of the CDR3: TGCGCCAGCAGTCGGGACAGTGGTGTAGAGACCCAGTACTTC. It translates to CASSRDSGVETQYF.

The gene calls are TRBV5-1 and TRBJ2-7; the D is unclear. Trimming removed 0 bases at V and 5 bases at J, with 9 bases between. This CDR3 is 13 amino acids long. From germline, CDR1 is SGHRS and CDR2 YFSETQ. The CDR3: CASSLAGEHEQYF. CDR3 in DNA: TGCGCCAGCAGCTTGGCCGGAGAACACGAGCAGTACTTC.

This chain joins TRBV18 and TRBJ2-2; TRBD1 matches at 7 bases. The CDR3 covers 17 residues. The V and J ends lost 4 bases and 0 bases, in that order; junction bases with no gene match: 8. Germline loops: CDR1 KGHSH, CDR2 LQKENI. Written as DNA, the CDR3 is TGTGCCAGCTCACGGAGTACCGGGACAGCGAACACCGGGGAGCTGTTTTTT. As protein: CASSRSTGTANTGELFF. Variable domain in full (rest from reference TRBV18 and TRBJ2-2): NAGVMQNPRHLVRRRGQEARLRCSPMKGHSHVYWYRQLPEEGLKFMVYLQKENIIDESGMPKERFSAEFPKEGPSILRIQQVVRGDSAAYFCASSRSTGTANTGELFFGEGSRLTVL.

The chain couples TRBV5-6 to TRBJ2-5, with TRBD1 matching over 8 bases. V lost 4 bases to trimming and J lost 2 bases; unmatched junction nucleotides: 7. The CDR3 runs 15 residues. CDR1 and CDR2 (germline): SGHDT, YYEEEE. The CDR3 reads CASSDTGQAQETQYF. CDR3 DNA sequence: TGTGCCAGCAGCGATACGGGACAGGCTCAAGAGACCCAGTACTTC. The complete variable domain, with remaining parts taken from reference TRBV5-6 and TRBJ2-5, reads DAGVTQSPTHLIKTRGQQVTLRCSPKSGHDTVSWYQQALGQGPQFIFQYYEEEERQRGNFPDRFSGHQFPNYSSELNVNALLLGDSALYLCASSDTGQAQETQYFGPGTRLLVL.

Only a few counts were recorded for this clone. The chain recombines TRBV9 with TRBJ1-6; tentative D call: TRBD1 (5 bases). Per germline, CDR1 SGDLS and CDR2 YYNGEE. There are 16 residues in the CDR3. V was shortened by 0 bases and J by 1 base, with 8 bases between the two germline ends. The CDR3 coding sequence is TGTGCCAGCAGCGTAGGTGCAGGGTCCTATAATTCACCCCTCCACTTT. Protein product: CASSVGAGSYNSPLHF.

The chain is built from TRBV19 and TRBJ2-1, with D hard to call. CDR1 is LNHDA, CDR2 SQIVND, per germline (reference sequence). The CDR3 totals 16 residues. Trimming left V 4 bases short and J 3 bases short, with 16 bases between. In DNA form, the CDR3 reads TGTGCCAGTAGTACCGAGGTCGTTGGGTACTACAATGAGCAGTTCTTC. Translating it yields CASSTEVVGYYNEQFF.

This clone was recorded only once. The V and J genes are TRBV5-6 and TRBJ2-1, with a weak D call TRBD2 (5 bases). CDR3 length: 15 residues. The germline V and J ends were trimmed by 4 bases and 4 bases, with 15 bases remaining between them. Germline V CDR1 and CDR2: SGHDT, YYEEEE. The CDR3 is CASSARGRGYNEQFF. In DNA form, the CDR3 reads TGTGCCAGCAGCGCGCGAGGCCGGGGATACAATGAGCAGTTCTTC.

The J gene is TRBJ2-3, the V gene TRBV28; 7 nucleotides line up with TRBD1. The germline V gene has CDR1 MDHEN and CDR2 SYDVKM. The CDR3 consists of 14 residues. CDR3 region: CGAGDSRLINTQYF. CDR3 DNA sequence: TGTGGGGCCGGGGACAGCCGCTTGATTAATACGCAGTATTTT.

This chain connects TRBV11-1 to TRBJ2-7, with D possibly TRBD1 on 5 matching bases. There are 15 residues in the CDR3. CDR1 is SGHAT and CDR2 is FQDESV in the germline V gene (reference sequence). V was shortened by 3 bases and J by 0 bases, with 12 bases between the two germline ends. CDR3 region: CASSLADRFSYEQYF. DNA for the CDR3: TGTGCCAGCAGCTTGGCCGACAGATTCTCCTACGAGCAGTACTTC.

V and J are TRBV28 and TRBJ2-5, with 8 bases matching TRBD1. The CDR3 is 14 residues long. The V gene's germline CDR1 is MDHEN and CDR2 SYDVKM. Trimming at V came to 6 bases and at J to 11 bases, leaving 14 bases not matched to a gene. The CDR3, as DNA: TGTGCCAGCAGACCATCAGGACAGGGCGGGAAGCAGTACTTC. As protein: CASRPSGQGGKQYF.

The V and J genes are TRBV4-2 and TRBJ2-7; a possible D gene is TRBD1 (5 bases). Trimming shortened V by 5 bases and J by 3 bases, and 20 bases separated the two germline ends. The germline V gene has CDR1 LGHNA and CDR2 YNFKEQ. The CDR3 is made up of 16 amino acids. For the CDR3, the DNA is TGTGCCAGCAGCTTAGCCAGACAGAACCGTCACTACGAGCAGTACTTC. Its translation: CASSLARQNRHYEQYF.

The chain recombines TRBV6-1 with TRBJ1-4; D perhaps matches TRBD1 (6 bases). CDR1 and CDR2 from the germline V gene are MNHNS and SASEGT. This CDR3 has 15 amino acids. The ends were cut back, 6 bases at V and 8 bases at J, with 19 bases in the middle. CDR3 sequence (DNA): TGTGCCAGCAGCCGGACAGATAATAAAGGGGAAAAACTGTTTTTT. It specifies CASSRTDNKGEKLFF.